This TCR beta chain derives from a study of T cells expressing NK-cell markers (dated by TCRdb to the early 2020s). As for the study more broadly: Fewer than ten donors provided sorted CD3+CD56+NKG2C+, CD3+CD56+NKG2C- and CD3+CD56-NKG2C+ T-cell subsets, whose TCR beta-chain repertoires were profiled. Of the eight sequenced donors, seven were found to be HCMV-seropositive and one was found to be HCMV-seronegative. Randomly selected healthy volunteers, three men and five women, were used as the eight sequenced donors. Libraries were sequenced as 2 x 150 bp reads on Illumina HiSeq 2000/2500, MiSeq or NextSeq. The paper as a whole reports these results and caveats: For several donors, the dominant CD3+CD56+NKG2C+ clonotypes were among the top 10 CD8+ clonotypes and accounted for 1.0-7.0% of CD8+ T cells. Whether the expanded NKG2C-expressing T cell clones were specific for HCMV antigens remained unclear. Those dominant clonotypes were again the most abundant among CD3+CD56-NKG2C+ cells in a handful of donors, at about 25-60.1%.

Sequencing was carried out with an Illumina HiSeq 2000. TCR beta cDNA libraries were made by 5'RACE template switching that added a universal primer site and unique molecular identifiers. Synthesis of cDNA was primed from the TCR beta constant segment and was followed by two consecutive PCR amplification steps. Turning to the authors' computational methods: MIGEC was used to demultiplex reads and group reads by UMI, and MiTCR was used to assemble and quantify clonotypes. To exclude erroneous sequences, any TCR cDNA sequence not supported by at least two reads was discarded. The tcR package was used for downstream repertoire analysis, and clonotypes were matched between fractions using CDR3 nucleotide sequence together with V segment. VDJmatch was used to annotate antigen specificity against VDJdb, with one amino acid substitution in CDR3 permitted. TCRdb reprocessed the sequencing reads and holds a single record per CDR3 protein sequence, with no DNA. The V and J calls, along with clone size, are taken from TCRdb and not from the paper's own processing. The table of this sample itemizes roughly 420,000 distinct CDR3 sequences. The ten most abundant clones make up 7.3% of the sample.

A commercial ELISA kit detecting HCMV-specific IgG in serum was used to determine HCMV serostatus. Ficoll density gradient centrifugation was used to isolate peripheral blood mononuclear cells from blood. The CDR3, cysteine through phenylalanine, is 15 amino acids long. No DNA was logged. As encoded in the germline V gene, CDR1 is MNHEY while CDR2 is SVGAGI. As to this clonotype: No antigen is known for it.

The chain is assembled from TRBV6-5 and TRBJ1-6; the D gene TCRdb calls, TRBD1, cannot be checked with no DNA. The origin of this receptor is a woman aged 18-70 years in good health. The sample was blood T cells: a sorted CD56 or NKG2C T cell subset, CD4+ or CD8+ T cells, or bulk PBMC T cells (not recorded which). The CDR3 protein is CASSYPGTGGSPLHF.